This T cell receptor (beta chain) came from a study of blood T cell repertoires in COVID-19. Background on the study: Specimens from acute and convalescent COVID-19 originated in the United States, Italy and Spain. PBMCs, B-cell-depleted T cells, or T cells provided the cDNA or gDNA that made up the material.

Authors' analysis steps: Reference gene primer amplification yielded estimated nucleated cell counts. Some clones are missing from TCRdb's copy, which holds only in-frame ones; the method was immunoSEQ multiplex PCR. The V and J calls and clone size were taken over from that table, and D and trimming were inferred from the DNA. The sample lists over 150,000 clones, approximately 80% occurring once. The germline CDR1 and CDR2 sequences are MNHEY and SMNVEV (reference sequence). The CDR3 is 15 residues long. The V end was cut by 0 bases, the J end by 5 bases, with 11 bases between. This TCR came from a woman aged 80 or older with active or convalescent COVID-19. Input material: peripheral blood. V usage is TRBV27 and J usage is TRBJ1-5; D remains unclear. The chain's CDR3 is CASSLSDGSDQPQHF. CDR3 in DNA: TGTGCCAGCAGTTTATCTGACGGGTCGGATCAGCCCCAGCATTTT.